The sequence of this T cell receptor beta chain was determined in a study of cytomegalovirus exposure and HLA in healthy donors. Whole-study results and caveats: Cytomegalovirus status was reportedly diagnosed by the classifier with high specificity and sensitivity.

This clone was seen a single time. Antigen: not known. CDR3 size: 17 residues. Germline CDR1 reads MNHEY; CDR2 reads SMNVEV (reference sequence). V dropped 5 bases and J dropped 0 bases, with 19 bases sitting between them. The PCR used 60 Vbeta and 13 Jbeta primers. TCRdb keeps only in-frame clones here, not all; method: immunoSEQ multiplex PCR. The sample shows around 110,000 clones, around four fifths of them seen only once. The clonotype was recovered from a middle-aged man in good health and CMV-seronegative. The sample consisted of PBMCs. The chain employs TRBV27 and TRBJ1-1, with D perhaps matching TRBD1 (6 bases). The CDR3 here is CASSRGYTTGMNTEAFF. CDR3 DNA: TGTGCCAGCAGTAGGGGGTACACCACCGGAATGAACACTGAAGCTTTCTTT.